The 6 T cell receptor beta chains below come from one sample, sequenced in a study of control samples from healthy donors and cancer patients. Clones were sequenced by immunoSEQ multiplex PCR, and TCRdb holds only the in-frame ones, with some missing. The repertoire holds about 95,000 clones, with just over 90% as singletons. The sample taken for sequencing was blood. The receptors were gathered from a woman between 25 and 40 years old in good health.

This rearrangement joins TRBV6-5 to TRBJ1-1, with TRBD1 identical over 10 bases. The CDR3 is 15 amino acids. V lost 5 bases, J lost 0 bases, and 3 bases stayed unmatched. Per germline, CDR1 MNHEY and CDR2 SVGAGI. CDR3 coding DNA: TGTGCCAGCAGTCGGGACAGGGGCATGAACACTGAAGCTTTCTTT. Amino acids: CASSRDRGMNTEAFF.

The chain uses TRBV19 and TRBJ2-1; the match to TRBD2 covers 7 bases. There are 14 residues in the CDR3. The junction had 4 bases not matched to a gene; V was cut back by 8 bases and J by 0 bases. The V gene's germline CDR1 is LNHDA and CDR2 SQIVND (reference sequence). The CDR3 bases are TGTGCCAGTGCCAGCGGGATCTCCTACAATGAGCAGTTCTTC. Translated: CASASGISYNEQFF.

CDR3: CASSPDLGDTQYF. Here the CDR3 DNA reads TGTGCCAGCTCACCGGATCTCGGGGATACGCAGTATTTT. The chain couples TRBV18 to TRBJ2-3; D is ambiguous. Germline CDR1 reads KGHSH; CDR2 reads LQKENI. The CDR3 covers 13 residues. V was shortened by 3 bases and J by 6 bases, with 10 bases between the two germline ends. Full variable domain (outside the CDR3, taken from reference TRBV18 and TRBJ2-3): NAGVMQNPRHLVRRRGQEARLRCSPMKGHSHVYWYRQLPEEGLKFMVYLQKENIIDESGMPKERFSAEFPKEGPSILRIQQVVRGDSAAYFCASSPDLGDTQYFGPGTRLTVL.

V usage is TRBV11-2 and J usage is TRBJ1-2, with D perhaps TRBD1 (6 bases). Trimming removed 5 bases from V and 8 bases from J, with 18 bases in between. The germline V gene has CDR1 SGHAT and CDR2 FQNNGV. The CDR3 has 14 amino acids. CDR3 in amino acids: CASSPTGASGGYTF. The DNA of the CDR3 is TGTGCCAGCAGCCCAACGGGGGCCTCAGGGGGCTACACCTTC.

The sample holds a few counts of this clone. In nucleotides, the CDR3 is TGTGCCAGCCGGGGACTAGCGGGAGTGGATTACAATGAGCAGTTCTTC. This gives the protein CASRGLAGVDYNEQFF. The rearrangement joins TRBV11-2 to TRBJ2-1; the match to TRBD2 covers 14 bases. In germline, CDR1 is SGHAT, CDR2 FQNNGV. The V segment lost 8 bases and the J segment 4 bases; nucleotides outside the gene matches: 7. The CDR3 runs 16 residues.

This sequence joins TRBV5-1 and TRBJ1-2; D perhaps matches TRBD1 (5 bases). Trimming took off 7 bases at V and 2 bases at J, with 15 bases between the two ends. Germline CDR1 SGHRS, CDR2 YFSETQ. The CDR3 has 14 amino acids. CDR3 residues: CASGAGLGNYGYTF. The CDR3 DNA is TGCGCCAGCGGGGCAGGTCTGGGGAACTATGGCTACACCTTC.